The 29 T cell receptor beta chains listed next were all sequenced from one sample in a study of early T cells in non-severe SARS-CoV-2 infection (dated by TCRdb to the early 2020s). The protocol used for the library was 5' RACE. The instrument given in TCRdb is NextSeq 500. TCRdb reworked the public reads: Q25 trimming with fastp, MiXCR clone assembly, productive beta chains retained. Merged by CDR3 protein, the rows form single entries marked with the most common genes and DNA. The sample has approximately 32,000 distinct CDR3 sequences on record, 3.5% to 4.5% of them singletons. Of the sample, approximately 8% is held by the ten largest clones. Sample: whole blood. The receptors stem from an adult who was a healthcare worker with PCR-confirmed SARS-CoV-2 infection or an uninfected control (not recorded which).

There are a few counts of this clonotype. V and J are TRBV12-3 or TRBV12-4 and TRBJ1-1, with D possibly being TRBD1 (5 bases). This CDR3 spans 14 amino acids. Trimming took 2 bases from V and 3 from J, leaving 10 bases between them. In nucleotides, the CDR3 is TGTGCCAGCAGTTTATTCGGAGGGGACACTGAAGCTTTCTTT. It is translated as CASSLFGGDTEAFF.

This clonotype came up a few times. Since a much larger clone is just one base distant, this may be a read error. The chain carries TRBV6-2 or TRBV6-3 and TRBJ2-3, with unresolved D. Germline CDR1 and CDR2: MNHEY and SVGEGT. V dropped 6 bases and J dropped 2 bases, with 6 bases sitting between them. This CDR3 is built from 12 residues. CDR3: CASSSFTDTQYF. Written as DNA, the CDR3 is TGTGCCAGCAGCTCCTTCACAGATACGCAGTATTTT.

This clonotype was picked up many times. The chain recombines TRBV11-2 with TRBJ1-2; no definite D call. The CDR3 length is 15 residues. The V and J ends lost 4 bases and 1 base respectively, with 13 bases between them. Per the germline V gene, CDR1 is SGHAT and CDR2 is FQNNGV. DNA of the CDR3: TGTGCCAGCAGCTCGCGTATGGGAGTTAACTATGGCTACACCTTC. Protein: CASSSRMGVNYGYTF.

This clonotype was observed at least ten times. The CDR3 nucleotides are TGCAGTGCTAGAGTTCCGGGGGGCGAGCAGTACTTC. It yields the protein CSARVPGGEQYF. V is TRBV20-1 and J is TRBJ2-7, with 7 bases identical to TRBD2. CDR1 is DFQATT, CDR2 SNEGSKA, per germline (reference sequence). The CDR3 length is 12 residues. After removal of 1 base from V and 6 bases from J, the junction contained 3 bases not matched to a gene.

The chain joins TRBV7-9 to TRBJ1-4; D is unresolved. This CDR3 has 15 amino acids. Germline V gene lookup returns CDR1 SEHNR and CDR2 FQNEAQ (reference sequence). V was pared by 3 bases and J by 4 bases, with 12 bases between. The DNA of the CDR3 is TGTGCCAGCAGCTTCCTGGGCCAGTTTAATGAAAAACTGTTTTTT. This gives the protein CASSFLGQFNEKLFF.

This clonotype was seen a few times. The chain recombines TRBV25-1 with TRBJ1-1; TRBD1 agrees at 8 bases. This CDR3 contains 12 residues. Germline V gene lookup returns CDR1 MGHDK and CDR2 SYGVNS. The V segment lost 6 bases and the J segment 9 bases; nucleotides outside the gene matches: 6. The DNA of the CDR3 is TGTGCCAGCAGCACAGGGGGGAGTAAAGCTTTCTTT. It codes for CASSTGGSKAFF.

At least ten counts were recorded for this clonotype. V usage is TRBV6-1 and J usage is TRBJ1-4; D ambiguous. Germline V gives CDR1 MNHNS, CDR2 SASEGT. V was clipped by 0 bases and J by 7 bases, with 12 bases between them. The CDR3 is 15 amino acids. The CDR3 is CASSEAGEIREKLFF. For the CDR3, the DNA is TGTGCCAGCAGTGAAGCCGGTGAAATCCGTGAAAAACTGTTTTTT.

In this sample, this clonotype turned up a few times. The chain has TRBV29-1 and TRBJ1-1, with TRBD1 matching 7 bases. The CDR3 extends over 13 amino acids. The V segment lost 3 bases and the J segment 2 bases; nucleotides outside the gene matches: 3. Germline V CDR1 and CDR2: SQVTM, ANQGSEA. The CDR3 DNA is TGCAGCGTTGAGAAAGGGGGCAACACTGAAGCTTTCTTT. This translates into CSVEKGGNTEAFF.

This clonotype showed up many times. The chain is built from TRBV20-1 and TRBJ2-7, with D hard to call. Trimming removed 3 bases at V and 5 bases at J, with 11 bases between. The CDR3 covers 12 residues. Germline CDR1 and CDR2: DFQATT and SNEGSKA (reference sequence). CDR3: CSASPRHHEQYF. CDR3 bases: TGCAGTGCTAGTCCCAGGCACCACGAGCAGTACTTC.

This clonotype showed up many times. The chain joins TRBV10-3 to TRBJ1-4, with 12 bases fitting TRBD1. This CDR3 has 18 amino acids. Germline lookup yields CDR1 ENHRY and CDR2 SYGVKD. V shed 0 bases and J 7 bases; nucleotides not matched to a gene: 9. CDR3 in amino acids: CAISESSGTGGFVEKLFF. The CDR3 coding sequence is TGTGCCATCAGTGAGTCCTCCGGGACAGGGGGCTTCGTTGAAAAACTGTTTTTT.

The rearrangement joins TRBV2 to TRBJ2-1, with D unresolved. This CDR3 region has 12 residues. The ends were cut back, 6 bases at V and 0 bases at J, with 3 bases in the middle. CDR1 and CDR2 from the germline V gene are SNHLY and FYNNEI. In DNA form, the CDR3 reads TGTGCCAGCAGACTCTCCTACAATGAGCAGTTCTTC. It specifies CASRLSYNEQFF.

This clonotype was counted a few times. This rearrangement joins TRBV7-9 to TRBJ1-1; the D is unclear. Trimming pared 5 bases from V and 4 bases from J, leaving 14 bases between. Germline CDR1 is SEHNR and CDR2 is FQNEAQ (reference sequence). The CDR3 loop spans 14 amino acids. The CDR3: CASSPPAFSTEAFF. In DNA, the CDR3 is TGTGCCAGCAGCCCCCCCGCGTTTAGCACTGAAGCTTTCTTT.

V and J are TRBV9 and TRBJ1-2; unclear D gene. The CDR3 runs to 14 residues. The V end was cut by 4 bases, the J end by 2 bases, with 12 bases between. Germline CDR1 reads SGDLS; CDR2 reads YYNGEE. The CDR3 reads CASSTVGRNYGYTF. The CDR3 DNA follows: TGTGCCAGCAGCACGGTTGGCAGGAACTATGGCTACACCTTC.

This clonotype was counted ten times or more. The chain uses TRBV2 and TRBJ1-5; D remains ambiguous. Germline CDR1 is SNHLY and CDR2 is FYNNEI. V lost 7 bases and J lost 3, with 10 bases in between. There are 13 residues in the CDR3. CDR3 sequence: CASIGNLNQPQHF. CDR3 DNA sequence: TGTGCCAGCATCGGCAATCTCAATCAGCCCCAGCATTTT.

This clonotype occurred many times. CDR3 bases: TGTGCCTGGAGGGGGGGCACTGAAGCTTTCTTT. Amino acid sequence: CAWRGGTEAFF. This chain links TRBV30 with TRBJ1-1, with a tentative D call TRBD1 (5 bases). CDR1 is GTSNPN, CDR2 SVGIG, per germline (reference sequence). The CDR3 totals 11 residues. Trimming shortened V by 3 bases and J by 4 bases, and 6 bases separated the two germline ends.

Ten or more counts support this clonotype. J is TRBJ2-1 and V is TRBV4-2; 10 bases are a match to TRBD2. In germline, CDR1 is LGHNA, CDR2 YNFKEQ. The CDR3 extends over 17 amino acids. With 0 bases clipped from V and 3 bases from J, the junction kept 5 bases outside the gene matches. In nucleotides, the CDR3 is TGTGCCAGCAGCCAAGAAGGAGCGGGAGGGTACTACAATGAGCAGTTCTTC. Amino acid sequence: CASSQEGAGGYYNEQFF.

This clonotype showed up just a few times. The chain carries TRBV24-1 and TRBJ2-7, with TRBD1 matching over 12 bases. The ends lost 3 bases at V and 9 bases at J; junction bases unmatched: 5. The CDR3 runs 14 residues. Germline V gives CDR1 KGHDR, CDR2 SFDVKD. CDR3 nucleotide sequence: TGTGCCACCAGTGATGCGGGACAGGGGGCCAGGCAGTACTTC. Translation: CATSDAGQGARQYF.

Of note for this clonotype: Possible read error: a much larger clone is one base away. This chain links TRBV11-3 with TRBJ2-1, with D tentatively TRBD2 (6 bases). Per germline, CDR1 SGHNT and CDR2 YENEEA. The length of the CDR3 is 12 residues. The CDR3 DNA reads TGTGTCAGCAGCTTCGGGGGAAATGAGCAGTTCTTC. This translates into CVSSFGGNEQFF.

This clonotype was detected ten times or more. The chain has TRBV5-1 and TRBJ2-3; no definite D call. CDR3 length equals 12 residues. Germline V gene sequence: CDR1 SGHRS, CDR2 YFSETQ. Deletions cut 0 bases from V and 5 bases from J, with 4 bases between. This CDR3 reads CASSLVGDTQYF. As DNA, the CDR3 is TGCGCCAGCAGCTTGGTCGGAGATACGCAGTATTTT.

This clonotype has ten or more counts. CDR3 sequence: CASSYRGREKLFF. Written as DNA, the CDR3 is TGTGCCAGCAGCTACAGGGGAAGGGAAAAACTGTTTTTT. The rearrangement joins TRBV7-9 to TRBJ1-4; TRBD1 matches at 7 bases. This CDR3 spans 13 amino acids. Germline V gene data show CDR1 as SEHNR and CDR2 as FQNEAQ (reference sequence). Trimming at V came to 4 bases and at J to 8 bases, leaving 4 bases not matched to a gene.

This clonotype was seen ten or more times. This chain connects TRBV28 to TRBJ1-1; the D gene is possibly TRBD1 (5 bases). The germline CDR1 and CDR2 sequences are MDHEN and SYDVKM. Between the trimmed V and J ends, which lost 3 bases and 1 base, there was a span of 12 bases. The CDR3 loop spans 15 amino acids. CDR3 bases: TGTGCCAGCAGTTTTTCCCCAACAGGGAACACTGAAGCTTTCTTT. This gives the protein CASSFSPTGNTEAFF.

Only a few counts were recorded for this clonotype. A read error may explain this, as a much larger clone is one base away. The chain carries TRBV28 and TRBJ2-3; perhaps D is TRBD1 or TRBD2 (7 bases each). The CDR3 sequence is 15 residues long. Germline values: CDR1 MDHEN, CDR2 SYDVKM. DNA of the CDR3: TGTGTCATTATCAGGGGGACTACCAGCACAGATACGCAGTATTTT. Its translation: CVIIRGTTSTDTQYF. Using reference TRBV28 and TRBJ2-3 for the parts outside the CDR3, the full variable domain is DVKVTQSSRYLVKRTGEKVFLECVQDMDHENMFWYRQDPGLGLRLIYFSYDVKMKEKGDIPEGYSVSREKKERFSLILESASTNQTSMYLCVIIRGTTSTDTQYFGPGTRLTVL.

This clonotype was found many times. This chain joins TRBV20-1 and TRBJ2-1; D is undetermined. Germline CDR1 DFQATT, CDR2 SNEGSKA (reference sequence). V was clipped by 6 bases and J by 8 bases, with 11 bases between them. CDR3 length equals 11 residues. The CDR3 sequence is CSAHRSYEQFF. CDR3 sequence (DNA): TGCAGTGCCCACCGTTCATATGAGCAGTTCTTC.

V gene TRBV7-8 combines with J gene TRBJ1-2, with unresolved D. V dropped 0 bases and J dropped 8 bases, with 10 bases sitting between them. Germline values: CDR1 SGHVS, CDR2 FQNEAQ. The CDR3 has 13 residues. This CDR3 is CASSLAENLGYTF. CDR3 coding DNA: TGTGCCAGCAGCTTAGCCGAAAATCTCGGCTACACCTTC.

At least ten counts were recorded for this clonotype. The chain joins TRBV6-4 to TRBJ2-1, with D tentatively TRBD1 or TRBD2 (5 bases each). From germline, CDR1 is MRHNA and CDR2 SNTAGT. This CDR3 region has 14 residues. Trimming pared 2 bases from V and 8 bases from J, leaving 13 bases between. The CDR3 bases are TGTGCCAGCAGTGACGGGGGTAGAGAACATGAGCAGTTCTTC. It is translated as CASSDGGREHEQFF.

The CDR3 DNA follows: TGTGCCAGCAGTGAAGACAGGTCGTTTTATGGCTACACCTTC. Protein sequence: CASSEDRSFYGYTF. J is TRBJ1-2 and V is TRBV2; D is perhaps TRBD1 (5 bases). Germline CDR1 reads SNHLY; CDR2 reads FYNNEI. This CDR3 has 14 amino acids. V gave up 1 base and J gave up 5 bases, with 11 bases separating them.

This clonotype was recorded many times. The CDR3 DNA reads as TGTGCCACCAGTGATTTGAATGGGCCCACAGATACGCAGTATTTT. This encodes CATSDLNGPTDTQYF. The V gene is TRBV24-1, the J gene TRBJ2-3, with unresolved D. Per germline, CDR1 KGHDR and CDR2 SFDVKD. The CDR3 is 15 residues long. The germline V and J ends were trimmed by 0 bases and 2 bases, with 8 bases remaining between them.

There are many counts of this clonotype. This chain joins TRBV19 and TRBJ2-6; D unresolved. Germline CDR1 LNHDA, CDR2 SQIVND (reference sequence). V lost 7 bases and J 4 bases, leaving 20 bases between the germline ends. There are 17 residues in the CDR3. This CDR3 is CASTSPGPAAGANVLTF. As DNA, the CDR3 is TGTGCCAGTACGTCACCCGGACCCGCCGCCGGGGCCAACGTCCTGACTTTC.

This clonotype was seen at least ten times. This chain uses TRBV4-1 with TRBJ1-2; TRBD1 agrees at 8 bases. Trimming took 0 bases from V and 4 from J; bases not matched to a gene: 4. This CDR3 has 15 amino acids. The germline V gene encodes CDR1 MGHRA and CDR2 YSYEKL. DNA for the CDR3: TGCGCCAGCAGCCAAGATCCAGGGGGCGGCTATGGCTACACCTTC. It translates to CASSQDPGGGYGYTF.